This is a list of T cell receptor beta chains from one sample in a study of radiation and T cells in renal cell carcinoma. Some clones are missing from TCRdb's copy, which holds only in-frame ones; the method was immunoSEQ multiplex PCR. Among over 15,000 clones listed, about 56% were seen once. The sequenced sample was tumor tissue, obtained from a patient whose treatment included radiotherapy and nephrectomy. These receptor sequences come from a man in his fifties with renal cell carcinoma. Both conserved end residues are part of each CDR3. D genes are given only for firm matches. Clone size is shown for a subset of rows, as once, few, many or a class of expanded clone.

V gene: TRBV25-1; J gene: TRBJ2-7; D gene: TRBD2; clone size: .; CDR3 DNA: TGTGCCAGCAGTGAAGGACTAGCCTACGAGCAGTACTTC; CDR3 protein: CASSEGLAYEQYF
V gene: TRBV5-1; J gene: TRBJ2-7; D gene: .; clone size: .; CDR3 DNA: TGCGCCAGCAGCCGGTTAACAGGAACCTACGAGCAGTACTTC; CDR3 protein: CASSRLTGTYEQYF
V gene: TRBV19; J gene: TRBJ2-1; D gene: TRBD1; clone size: .; CDR3 DNA: TGTGCCAGTAGTATCCTTGGGACAGGGGGAAATGAGCAGTTCTTC; CDR3 protein: CASSILGTGGNEQFF
V gene: TRBV2; J gene: TRBJ1-1; D gene: .; clone size: few; CDR3 DNA: TGTGCCAGCGAAAACACGTTGAACACTGAAGCTTTCTTT; CDR3 protein: CASENTLNTEAFF
V gene: TRBV7-8; J gene: TRBJ2-1; D gene: .; clone size: once; CDR3 DNA: TGTGCCAGCAGGCTCACTAGGGTCAGTCGGGATGAGCAGTTCTTC; CDR3 protein: CASRLTRVSRDEQFF
V gene: TRBV10-1; J gene: TRBJ2-3; D gene: .; clone size: .; CDR3 DNA: TGCGCCAGCAGTGAGGGAGCGACTAGTCGTCTGTATTTT; CDR3 protein: CASSEGATSRLYF
V gene: TRBV7-9; J gene: TRBJ2-7; D gene: TRBD2; clone size: .; CDR3 DNA: TGTGCCAGCAGACCAGGACTAGCGGGATACGAGCAGTACTTC; CDR3 protein: CASRPGLAGYEQYF
V gene: TRBV30; J gene: TRBJ1-6; D gene: TRBD1; clone size: .; CDR3 DNA: TGTGCCTGGAGAGTAAAGGACAGGGGCAATTCACCCCTCCACTTT; CDR3 protein: CAWRVKDRGNSPLHF
V gene: TRBV6-5; J gene: TRBJ1-3; D gene: .; clone size: .; CDR3 DNA: TGTGCCAGCAGTCCTGACTTATATCCTGGAAACACCATATATTTT; CDR3 protein: CASSPDLYPGNTIYF
V gene: TRBV4-2; J gene: TRBJ1-2; D gene: .; clone size: .; CDR3 DNA: TGTGCCAGCAGCCAAGGGGGTATAAAGCCTAACTATGGCTACACCTTC; CDR3 protein: CASSQGGIKPNYGYTF
V gene: TRBV25-1; J gene: TRBJ2-2; D gene: .; clone size: .; CDR3 DNA: TGTGCCAGCAGTCCGTCAGGGACCGGGGAGCTGTTTTTT; CDR3 protein: CASSPSGTGELFF
V gene: TRBV7-2; J gene: TRBJ1-1; D gene: .; clone size: .; CDR3 DNA: TGTGCCAGCAGCCGTTACGGAGTTAACACTGAAGCTTTCTTT; CDR3 protein: CASSRYGVNTEAFF